These T cell receptor beta chains were read from a single sample in a study of shared clonotypes between healthy human individuals. Data came from immunoSEQ multiplex PCR; TCRdb stores just in-frame clones and leaves some out. The table has roughly 2.2 million clones, around 90% seen once; the top ten hold 0.37%. The specimen was naive CD4+ T cells from PBMCs. These receptors were collected from a man younger than 30 in good health. Some clones in this sample may be carry-over from other donors' samples. CDR3s include the opening cysteine and the closing phenylalanine or tryptophan. The order of the fields is J gene, D gene, V gene, clone size, CDR3 DNA, CDR3 protein. A D gene is named only where the DNA matches it firmly. A row's size may be missing; if present it is once, few, many or a size class.

TRBJ2-5	TRBD2	TRBV7-9	NA	TGTGCCAGCAGCCCCCGACTGGCGGGGGTCCAAGAGACCCAGTACTTC	CASSPRLAGVQETQYF
TRBJ2-1	TRBD2	TRBV7-2	NA	TGTGCCAGCAGCCCGGGACTAGCGGGTGTCGATGAGCAGTTCTTC	CASSPGLAGVDEQFF
TRBJ1-2	TRBD1	TRBV6-6	NA	TGTGCCAGCAGTTACTCGACAGGGGGCTATGGCTACACCTTC	CASSYSTGGYGYTF
TRBJ2-2	NA	TRBV5-1	once	TGCGCCAGCAGCTTTTCCAGCGGGCCTACGAACACCGGGGAGCTGTTTTTT	CASSFSSGPTNTGELFF
TRBJ1-1	TRBD1	TRBV6-5	once	TGTGCCAGCAGAAGAATGGACAGGGACTCTGAAGCTTTCTTT	CASRRMDRDSEAFF
TRBJ1-1	NA	TRBV29-1	few	TGCAGCGTTCTTTCTGAGGACACTGAAGCTTTCTTT	CSVLSEDTEAFF
TRBJ2-5	NA	TRBV9	NA	TGTGCCAGCAGCGTAGGCCCAGGGCGAGAGACCCAGTACTTC	CASSVGPGRETQYF
TRBJ2-3	TRBD2	TRBV5-3	few	TGTGCCAGAAGCTCGAGACTAGCCGGGGATACGCAGTATTTT	CARSSRLAGDTQYF
TRBJ2-3	NA	TRBV5-1	NA	TGCGCCAGCAGATTCGCCAGAGATACGCAGTATTTT	CASRFARDTQYF
TRBJ1-2	NA	TRBV5-1	once	TGCGCCAGCAGCCCAGATCCACAGGACTATGGCTACACCTTC	CASSPDPQDYGYTF
TRBJ2-7	NA	TRBV27	NA	TGTGCCAGCAGTACGTACACCCAACCCTACGAGCAGTACTTC	CASSTYTQPYEQYF
TRBJ2-3	TRBD2	TRBV2	NA	TGTGCCAGCAGTGAAATTGGCGGGAGTTCGGTTGCAGATACGCAGTATTTT	CASSEIGGSSVADTQYF
TRBJ2-3	NA	TRBV7-2	NA	TGTGCCAGCAGCTGGGCCGGGAGCACAGATACGCAGTATTTT	CASSWAGSTDTQYF